The 9 T cell receptor beta chains listed next were all sequenced from one sample in a study of T cells after yellow fever vaccination. TCRdb passed the 5' RACE reads through MiXCR, listing each CDR3 protein once. The data hold over 300,000 distinct CDR3 sequences, with over 4% observed a single time. The sequenced sample was PBMCs, obtained 5 days after the yellow fever booster vaccination. These receptors originate from a man between 18 and 35 years old who received the YFV17D yellow fever vaccine.

The chain combines TRBV5-5 with TRBJ2-2; no reliable D call. The CDR3 runs to 14 residues. Germline lookup yields CDR1 SGHKS and CDR2 YYEKEE (reference sequence). V lost 3 bases and J 3 bases, leaving 9 bases between the germline ends. In nucleotides, the CDR3 is TGTGCCAGCAGCTCGGAAGGGTACACCGGGGAGCTGTTTTTT. Protein product: CASSSEGYTGELFF. Full variable domain (rest looked up from reference TRBV5-5 and TRBJ2-2): DAGVTQSPTHLIKTRGQQVTLRCSPISGHKSVSWYQQVLGQGPQFIFQYYEKEERGRGNFPDRFSARQFPNYSSELNVNALLLGDSALYLCASSSEGYTGELFFGEGSRLTVL.

A few counts support this clonotype. The junction and the germline gene differ at one end; a read error may be behind it. The CDR3 is CASSLGDGYSF. The CDR3 nucleotides are TGTGCCAGCAGCTTAGGGGACGGCTATTCTTTC. The chain uses TRBV7-9 and TRBJ2-7; D possibly uses TRBD1 or TRBD2 (5 bases each). In germline, CDR1 is SEHNR, CDR2 FQNEAQ (reference sequence). The length of the CDR3 is 11 residues.

This clonotype turned up a few times. The gene calls are TRBV5-1 and TRBJ2-7; no firm D call. Looked up from germline, CDR1 is SGHRS and CDR2 is YFSETQ. V lost 5 bases, J lost 1 base, and 10 bases lay in between. The CDR3 is made up of 13 amino acids. The CDR3 reads CASRRLGSYEQYF. The CDR3, as DNA: TGCGCCAGCAGGAGGCTGGGGTCCTACGAGCAGTACTTC.

This clonotype has a count of ten or more. This sequence joins TRBV4-1 and TRBJ2-5; 14 nucleotides match TRBD2. This CDR3 is 16 amino acids long. The V and J ends lost 3 bases and 4 bases, in that order; junction bases with no gene match: 4. In germline, CDR1 is MGHRA, CDR2 YSYEKL. CDR3 sequence: CASSQRTSGGRETQYF. CDR3 bases: TGCGCCAGCAGCCAGCGGACTAGCGGGGGGAGAGAGACCCAGTACTTC.

Ten or more counts support this clonotype. V usage is TRBV7-9 and J usage is TRBJ2-3; the D is unclear. The germline V and J ends were trimmed by 8 bases and 2 bases, with 14 bases remaining between them. This CDR3 is 14 amino acids long. Germline assignment: CDR1 SEHNR and CDR2 FQNEAQ (reference sequence). CDR3 coding DNA: TGTGCCAGCGGGGAATGGGAAAACACAGATACGCAGTATTTT. Translation: CASGEWENTDTQYF. The full variable domain, with the rest looked up from reference TRBV7-9 and TRBJ2-3, is DTGVSQNPRHKITKRGQNVTFRCDPISEHNRLYWYRQTLGQGPEFLTYFQNEAQLEKSRLLSDRFSAERPKGSFSTLEIQRTEQGDSAMYLCASGEWENTDTQYFGPGTRLTVL.

This clonotype was seen a few times. The chain uses TRBV5-1 and TRBJ1-2, with D possibly being TRBD1 (6 bases). The germline gives CDR1 SGHRS, CDR2 YFSETQ. V lost 4 bases to trimming and J lost 2 bases, with 9 bases between them. This CDR3 has 13 amino acids. The chain's CDR3 is CASSRGQNYGYTF. CDR3 nucleotides: TGCGCCAGCAGCCGTGGACAGAACTATGGCTACACCTTC.

The chain is built from TRBV27 and TRBJ2-4; no reliable D call. Germline assignment: CDR1 MNHEY and CDR2 SMNVEV (reference sequence). This CDR3 comprises 15 residues. Trimming removed 4 bases at V and 1 base at J, with 11 bases between. This CDR3 is CASSSGFWAKNIQYF. The CDR3 DNA is TGTGCCAGCAGTTCTGGTTTCTGGGCCAAAAACATTCAGTACTTC.

Ten or more counts support this clonotype. The V gene is TRBV5-1, the J gene TRBJ2-7; TRBD1 matches 9 bases. This CDR3 contains 16 residues. After removal of 4 bases from V and 12 bases from J, the junction contained 20 bases not matched to a gene. Germline loops: CDR1 SGHRS, CDR2 YFSETQ. The CDR3 region has the DNA TGCGCCAGCAGCCCACTTACTTCCTCCGGGACAGGGAGAACGTACTTC. The encoded protein is CASSPLTSSGTGRTYF.

This clonotype was recorded at least ten times. J is TRBJ1-2 and V is TRBV20-1; D is ambiguous. Trimming left V 1 base short and J 4 bases short, with 10 bases between. In germline, CDR1 is DFQATT, CDR2 SNEGSKA (reference sequence). This CDR3 has 13 residues. CDR3 sequence (DNA): TGCAGTGCTAGAGCGGCCAGCTTCTATGGCTACACCTTC. Translation: CSARAASFYGYTF.